Presented here are 17 T cell receptor beta chains from one specimen sequenced in a study of tumor and adjacent non-tumor tissue in lung cancer (dated by TCRdb to the late 2010s). Bulk unsorted tissue served as the source for RNA extraction, and RNA quality was assessed using a NanoDrop ND-1000 and an Agilent 2100. Library preparation used multiplex PCR. Sequenced using an Illumina HiSeq 2500. TCRbeta libraries were constructed through three rounds of nested PCR with primers (Table S4) according to protocols modified from ARM-PCR. TCRdb applied fastp at Q25 and MiXCR to the public reads, then kept only in-frame beta chains. Every CDR3 protein is listed once, alongside the most common genes and DNA of its rows. A total of 120,000 or so distinct CDR3 sequences appear in this sample, around three fifths of them only once. Jointly, the top ten make up 9.5% to 15% of the sample. The specimen was lung tumor tissue. These receptors originate from a young man with non-small cell lung cancer.

This clonotype was seen only once. The chain joins TRBV20-1 to TRBJ1-3; a possible D gene is TRBD1 (6 bases). The CDR3 length is 15 residues. In germline, CDR1 is DFQATT, CDR2 SNEGSKA (reference sequence). Trimming took off 3 bases at V and 1 base at J, with 13 bases between the two ends. CDR3 protein: CSASQRGGSGNTIYF. The CDR3 DNA follows: TGCAGTGCTAGCCAGAGGGGGGGGTCTGGAAACACCATATATTTT.

This clonotype was picked up a small number of times. The genes are TRBV6-6 and TRBJ1-1; 11 bases map to TRBD1. CDR1 MNHNY and CDR2 SVGAGI come from the germline V gene (reference sequence). The CDR3 runs to 14 residues. Unmatched junction bases numbered 4, after V lost 4 bases and J lost 6 bases. The DNA for the CDR3 is TGTGCCAGCAGTTTCGGACAGGGGGCGTCTGAAGCTTTCTTT. Translation gives CASSFGQGASEAFF.

A note on this clonotype: One end of the junction fails to match germline, which may point to a read error. This chain joins TRBV11-3 and TRBJ2-1; 7 nucleotides match TRBD2. The CDR3 is 18 residues long. Germline CDR1 SGHNT, CDR2 YENEEA. CDR3 protein: CVSSLGPAGLGSYNEQFF. The CDR3 bases are TGTGTCAGCAGCCTGGGACCAGCGGGGCTAGGCTCCTACAATGAGCAGTTCTTC.

Worth noting for this clonotype: A much larger clone sits a single nucleotide away, making a read error possible. The chain carries TRBV6-2 or TRBV6-3 and TRBJ2-7; 13 bases are shared with TRBD2. Germline assignment: CDR1 MNHEY and CDR2 SVGEGT. This CDR3 is built from 15 residues. In nucleotides, the CDR3 is TGTGCCAGCAGCCGGGGACTAGCGGGGTCCTACAAGCAGTACTTC. Translation: CASSRGLAGSYKQYF.

Note on this clonotype: A read error may explain this, as a much larger clone is one base away. This chain uses TRBV12-3 or TRBV12-4 with TRBJ2-2; D is unresolved. This CDR3 spans 13 amino acids. The CDR3 DNA reads as TGTACCAGCAGTAATACCGGCACCGGGGAGCTGTTTTTT. This encodes CTSSNTGTGELFF.

This clonotype is medium-sized in the sample. V usage is TRBV6-5 and J usage is TRBJ2-7; D uncertain. Germline values: CDR1 MNHEY, CDR2 SVGAGI. Trimming stripped 2 bases from V and 2 bases from J, with 13 bases between. The CDR3 extends over 15 amino acids. The CDR3 DNA is TGTGCCAGCAGTTACGATTCCAGAGGAACCTACGAGCAGTACTTC. It is translated as CASSYDSRGTYEQYF.

This clonotype occurred many times. The V and J genes are TRBV11-2 and TRBJ1-5; D not certain. The length of the CDR3 is 15 residues. V lost 6 bases and J 3 bases, leaving 15 bases between the germline ends. Germline CDR1 SGHAT, CDR2 FQNNGV. CDR3 DNA: TGTGCCAGCAGTTCTTATAGGGAACCCAATCAGCCCCAGCATTTT. Protein: CASSSYREPNQPQHF.

Comments on this clonotype: The junction departs from the called germline gene at one end, perhaps through a read error. CDR3 bases: TGCGCCGGCAGCCAAGATGCGAGCTCCTACGAGCAATACTTC. Protein sequence: CAGSQDASSYEQYF. The genes are TRBV4-3 and TRBJ2-7; D remains unclear. Germline CDR1 and CDR2: LGHNA and YSLEER. This CDR3 comprises 14 residues.

This clonotype was detected only a few times. This sequence joins TRBV6-2 or TRBV6-3 and TRBJ1-6; tentative D call: TRBD1 (5 bases). Germline V gene sequence: CDR1 MNHEY, CDR2 SVGEGT. Trimming shortened V by 6 bases and J by 8 bases, and 11 bases separated the two germline ends. The length of the CDR3 is 13 residues. The CDR3, as DNA: TGTGCCAGCAGGGAGGACAATGATTCACCCCTCCACTTT. Its translation is CASREDNDSPLHF.

The chain is built from TRBV7-8 and TRBJ2-3, with 10 bases lining up with TRBD2. Germline V gene sequence: CDR1 SGHVS, CDR2 FQNEAQ. CDR3 length equals 16 residues. The CDR3 bases are TGTATCAGCAAGCCCAGGACTAGCGGCATTCCAGATACGCAGTATTTT. This sequence encodes CISKPRTSGIPDTQYF.

Details on this clonotype: This may be a read error: a much more frequent sequence differs by one nucleotide. The chain has TRBV6-2 or TRBV6-3 and TRBJ2-2, with 8 bases aligning to TRBD2. Germline CDR1 reads MNHEY; CDR2 reads SVGEGT. The CDR3 has 15 residues. DNA for the CDR3: TGTGTCAGCAGTGACAGCGGGGGAGCCTACGGGGAGCTGTTTTTT. Amino acid sequence: CVSSDSGGAYGELFF.

Remarks on this clonotype: A much larger clonotype is one base distant, so this may be a read error. CDR3 DNA: TGCAGCGTTGAAGTCTGGGGGAGGTGGGAGCAGTACTTC. Translating gives CSVEVWGRWEQYF. The chain carries TRBV29-1 and TRBJ2-7, with D maybe TRBD2 (6 bases). Germline V gene lookup returns CDR1 SQVTM and CDR2 ANQGSEA. Trimming left V 1 base short and J 7 bases short, with 14 bases between. This CDR3 region has 13 residues.

This clonotype has more than one count but fewer than ten. An end of the junction does not agree with germline; a read error may underlie this. V is TRBV5-5 and J is TRBJ2-3, with a weak D call TRBD1 (5 bases). The CDR3 loop spans 13 amino acids. In germline, CDR1 is SGHKS, CDR2 YYEKEE (reference sequence). The CDR3 coding sequence is TGTGCCAGCCGTCAGCAGGGCACAGATACGCATTATTTT. Protein product: CASRQQGTDTHYF.

Ten or more counts support this clonotype. V gene TRBV6-2 or TRBV6-3 combines with J gene TRBJ2-1, with D uncertain. The V gene's germline CDR1 is MNHEY and CDR2 SVGEGT. The CDR3 runs to 13 residues. V was clipped by 9 bases and J by 5 bases, with 14 bases between them. The DNA for the CDR3 is TGTGCCAGTGTGAGAGCGAGAGACAATGAGCAGTTCTTC. Amino acid sequence: CASVRARDNEQFF.

Of note for this clonotype: The germline gene is not matched at one end of the junction; a read error may be the cause. The V and J genes are TRBV11-1 and TRBJ2-2; D gene unclear. This CDR3 spans 16 amino acids. Germline CDR1 reads SGHAT; CDR2 reads FQDESV (reference sequence). For the CDR3, the DNA is TGTGCCGGCAGCTTAGAACAGTGTGGAATCACCGGGGAGCTGTTTTTT. Its translation: CAGSLEQCGITGELFF. The full variable domain, rest sourced from reference TRBV11-1 and TRBJ2-2, is EAEVAQSPRYKITEKSQAVAFWCDPISGHATLYWYRQILGQGPELLVQFQDESVVDDSQLPKDRFSAERLKGVDSTLKIQPAELGDSAMYLCAGSLEQCGITGELFFGEGSRLTVL.

This CDR3 is CASSTATGSDTEAFF. CDR3 coding DNA: TGTGCCAGCAGCACAGCGACGGGGAGTGACACTGAAGCTTTCTTT. The genes are TRBV11-3 and TRBJ1-1, with no clear D. The length of the CDR3 is 15 residues. The germline gives CDR1 SGHNT, CDR2 YENEEA. V was trimmed by 5 bases and J by 3 bases, leaving 16 bases between them.

In regard to this clonotype: It is likely a read error, because the conserved phenylalanine at the end of the CDR3 is missing. V gene TRBV12-3 or TRBV12-4 combines with J gene TRBJ2-7; 11 nucleotides align to TRBD2. Trimming at V came to 4 bases and at J to 4 bases, leaving 6 bases not matched to a gene. The CDR3 is 15 residues long. The CDR3 sequence: CASSSMTSGMYEQYL. The CDR3 DNA is TGTGCCAGCAGTTCGATGACTAGCGGGATGTACGAGCAGTACTTA.